The 17 T cell receptor beta chains given below trace back to one sample, sequenced in a study of immune evolution from preneoplasia to lung adenocarcinoma. Some clones are missing from TCRdb's copy, which holds only in-frame ones; the method was immunoSEQ multiplex PCR. The sample has around 10,000 clones; more than 70% are singletons. The sample consisted of FFPE minimally invasive lung adenocarcinoma tissue. The receptors come from a person aged 70 to 85 with lung adenocarcinoma. Some clones in this sample may be carry-over from other donors' samples.

In its sample, this clone was seen a few times. The gene calls are TRBV6-1 and TRBJ2-5; 9 nucleotides line up with TRBD2. The CDR3 is 13 amino acids. The germline V gene has CDR1 MNHNS and CDR2 SASEGT. Trimming at V came to 5 bases and at J to 7 bases, leaving 5 bases not matched to a gene. CDR3 in DNA: TGTGCCAGCAGTAGCGGGGGGCCTGGGACCCAGTACTTC. Protein sequence: CASSSGGPGTQYF.

V usage is TRBV28 and J usage is TRBJ2-7; 8 bases align to TRBD2. With V trimmed by 5 bases and J by 6 bases, 15 bases remained unmatched. The CDR3 sequence is 16 residues long. Germline CDR1 and CDR2: MDHEN and SYDVKM. The CDR3 loop is CASSPTGVAGPGEQYF. The CDR3 region has the DNA TGTGCCAGCAGTCCAACCGGTGTAGCGGGGCCGGGCGAGCAGTACTTC.

This clone was detected once. The chain is built from TRBV5-6 and TRBJ2-7; tentative D call: TRBD2 (5 bases). Germline V gene data show CDR1 as SGHDT and CDR2 as YYEEEE. The CDR3 length is 16 residues. V lost 4 bases and J 2 bases, leaving 19 bases between the germline ends. Here the CDR3 DNA reads TGTGCCAGCAGCGTAACACCGGGATTTCCCACCTACGAGCAGTACTTC. This gives the protein CASSVTPGFPTYEQYF.

This sequence joins TRBV18 and TRBJ1-2, with 9 positions matching TRBD1. Looked up from germline, CDR1 is KGHSH and CDR2 is LQKENI. V lost 5 bases and J lost 3; bases outside the gene matches: 10. The CDR3 runs 16 residues. CDR3 in DNA: TGTGCCAGCTCATCCGAGGACAGGGGAGAGGACTATGGCTACACCTTC. The encoded protein is CASSSEDRGEDYGYTF.

The V and J genes are TRBV6-1 and TRBJ1-5; no reliable D call. The CDR3 spans 13 residues. Germline values: CDR1 MNHNS, CDR2 SASEGT. Deletions cut 3 bases from V and 3 bases from J, with 6 bases between. The CDR3 nucleotides are TGTGCCAGCAGTGACGGGGTCAATCAGCCCCAGCATTTT. Residues: CASSDGVNQPQHF.

This clone was detected only once. The gene calls are TRBV4-1 and TRBJ2-3, with 9 nucleotides matching TRBD1. The CDR3 has 18 amino acids. Germline V CDR1 and CDR2: MGHRA, YSYEKL. The V gene end was trimmed by 4 bases and the J gene end by 2 bases; junction bases not matched to a gene: 13. CDR3 bases: TGCGCCAGCAGCCCCAAAGGCTACAGGGGGCCTACCACAGATACGCAGTATTTT. Residues: CASSPKGYRGPTTDTQYF.

The V call is TRBV11-1, the J call TRBJ2-5, with D possibly matching TRBD2 (6 bases). The V end was cut by 4 bases, the J end by 5 bases, with 23 bases between. Germline V gene sequence: CDR1 SGHAT, CDR2 FQDESV (reference sequence). CDR3 length: 17 amino acids. The CDR3 reads CASSSARTGAVFETQYF. The CDR3 DNA is TGTGCCAGCAGCTCCGCCAGAACGGGAGCGGTGTTTGAGACCCAGTACTTC.

This clone was recorded only once. The V call is TRBV28, the J call TRBJ1-2; no clear D. V lost 8 bases and J lost 2, with 15 bases in between. Germline V gives CDR1 MDHEN, CDR2 SYDVKM. The CDR3 loop spans 14 amino acids. CDR3 coding DNA: TGTGCCAGCGGAGAGCCTGGATTGAACTATGGCTACACCTTC. It codes for CASGEPGLNYGYTF.

The V gene is TRBV6-5, the J gene TRBJ2-1; TRBD2 matches at 12 bases. The CDR3 spans 14 residues. Germline assignment: CDR1 MNHEY and CDR2 SVGAGI. J lost 13 bases, V lost 2 bases, and 6 bases had no gene match. CDR3 bases: TGTGCCAGCAGTTACAATCTAGCGGGAGGGCCCCAGTTCTTC. It encodes CASSYNLAGGPQFF.

The chain uses TRBV30 and TRBJ2-6, with D possibly TRBD1 on 5 matching bases. Trimming removed 4 bases from V and 0 bases from J, with 7 bases in between. Per germline, CDR1 GTSNPN and CDR2 SVGIG (reference sequence). This CDR3 contains 14 residues. CDR3: CAWNRYSGANVLTF. The CDR3 nucleotides are TGTGCCTGGAACAGGTACTCTGGGGCCAACGTCCTGACTTTC.

The chain employs TRBV6-1 and TRBJ2-1; no clear D. This CDR3 spans 12 amino acids. Germline CDR1 reads MNHNS; CDR2 reads SASEGT. Trimming removed 4 bases at V and 10 bases at J, with 11 bases between. The CDR3 DNA is TGTGCCAGCAGTGTATTTGTGCGGGAGCAGTTCTTC. Encoded protein: CASSVFVREQFF.

The chain has TRBV5-3 and TRBJ2-1; D possibly corresponds to TRBD2 (6 bases). TRBV5-3 has ORF status, its function being uncertain. Trimming left V 4 bases short and J 6 bases short, with 11 bases between. The CDR3 is 13 residues long. The CDR3 loop reads CARSPLGSNEQFF. The CDR3 DNA follows: TGTGCCAGAAGCCCCCTCGGGAGCAATGAGCAGTTCTTC.

The V call is TRBV7-3, the J call TRBJ2-7; D perhaps matches TRBD2 (6 bases). The length of the CDR3 is 11 residues. Germline lookup yields CDR1 SGHTA and CDR2 FQGTGA. Trimming took off 5 bases at V and 9 bases at J, with 11 bases between the two ends. DNA for the CDR3: TGTGCCAGCAGCGACGGAGGGGTGCAGTACTTC. Translating it yields CASSDGGVQYF.

The V call is TRBV5-1, the J call TRBJ1-1; D may be TRBD1 (6 bases). The CDR3 consists of 16 residues. V was pared by 2 bases and J by 1 base, with 15 bases between. Germline lookup yields CDR1 SGHRS and CDR2 YFSETQ. CDR3 in DNA: TGCGCCAGCAGCTTCACACAGGGTGCGCCGAACACTGAAGCTTTCTTT. This encodes CASSFTQGAPNTEAFF.

V usage is TRBV29-1 and J usage is TRBJ2-7; the D is unclear. The V gene's germline CDR1 is SQVTM and CDR2 ANQGSEA. V lost 5 bases, J lost 0 bases, and 8 bases lay in between. The CDR3 length is 12 residues. The CDR3, as DNA: TGCAGCGTTACAGAAACCTCCTACGAGCAGTACTTC. This gives the protein CSVTETSYEQYF.

This chain joins TRBV5-8 and TRBJ2-2; tentative D call: TRBD2 (6 bases). With 4 bases removed from V and 3 bases from J, the gap between germline ends came to 16 bases. Germline assignment: CDR1 SGHTS and CDR2 YDEGEE. The CDR3 consists of 16 residues. The CDR3 is CASSILGGVDTGELFF. The CDR3 region has the DNA TGTGCCAGCAGCATACTCGGCGGGGTGGACACCGGGGAGCTGTTTTTT.

This clone has a handful of counts. The rearrangement links TRBV27 to TRBJ1-1; 7 bases agree with TRBD1. The germline V gene has CDR1 MNHEY and CDR2 SMNVEV (reference sequence). CDR3 length: 13 amino acids. Germline trimming cut 4 bases from V and 6 bases from J; bases unmatched to any gene: 5. The CDR3 is CASSSRDSPEAFF. CDR3 bases: TGTGCCAGCAGTTCCCGGGACAGCCCTGAAGCTTTCTTT.